The T cell receptor beta chain described here comes from a study of T cells after yellow fever vaccination. Each CDR3 protein gets one entry after TCRdb re-called the 5' RACE reads with MiXCR. Here the sample spans around 67,000 distinct CDR3 sequences, roughly 7.4% being singletons. Whole-study results and caveats: The study found a weaker secondary response that peaked faster, day 5 versus 15.

With respect to this clonotype: Its antigen is unidentified.

The clonotype comes from a man between 18 and 35 years old who received the YFV17D yellow fever vaccine. The sequenced sample was CD8+ T cells sorted from PBMCs, obtained 4 to 6 days after the first yellow fever vaccination.

The CDR3: CSAFHRGRQPQHF. Written as DNA, the CDR3 is TGCAGTGCTTTCCACAGGGGCAGGCAGCCCCAGCATTTT. The chain has TRBV20-1 and TRBJ1-5, with 7 bases that match TRBD1. CDR3 size: 13 residues. With 5 bases clipped from V and 7 bases from J, the junction kept 8 bases outside the gene matches. Germline V gene sequence: CDR1 DFQATT, CDR2 SNEGSKA (reference sequence).